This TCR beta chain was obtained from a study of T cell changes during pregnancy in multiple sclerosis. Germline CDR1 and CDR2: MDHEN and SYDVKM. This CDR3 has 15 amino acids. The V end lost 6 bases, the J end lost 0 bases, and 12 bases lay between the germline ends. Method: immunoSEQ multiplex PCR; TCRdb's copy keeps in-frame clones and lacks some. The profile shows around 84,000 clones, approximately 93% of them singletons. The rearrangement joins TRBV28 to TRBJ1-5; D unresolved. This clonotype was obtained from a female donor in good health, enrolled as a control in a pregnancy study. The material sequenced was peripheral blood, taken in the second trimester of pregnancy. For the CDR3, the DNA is TGTGCCAGCAGATATGCCCGCTATAGCAATCAGCCCCAGCATTTT. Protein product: CASRYARYSNQPQHF.